The rows below give T cell receptor beta chains drawn from one sample of a study of T cells after yellow fever vaccination. MiXCR was run by TCRdb on the 5' RACE reads, yielding one entry per CDR3 protein. This table holds about 160,000 distinct CDR3 sequences, approximately 6.7% found once. The sample here was CD4+ T cells sorted from PBMCs, taken about 5 days after the first yellow fever vaccination. The receptors come from a man aged 18 to 30 who received the YFV17D yellow fever vaccine. The CDR3 runs from the conserved cysteine through the conserved F or W. The order of the fields is clone size, D gene, V gene, J gene, CDR3 protein, CDR3 DNA. A D gene is named only where the DNA matches it firmly. Clone sizes are shown as once, few, many or a size class.

many,NA,TRBV6-5,TRBJ2-2,CASRPTANTGELFF,TGTGCCAGCAGACCTACAGCTAACACCGGGGAGCTGTTTTTT
many,NA,TRBV6-1,TRBJ1-4,CASSLRGTNEKLFF,TGTGCCAGCAGTCTCAGGGGAACTAATGAAAAACTGTTTTTT
few,NA,TRBV5-1,TRBJ2-7,CASSLASLGAYEQYF,TGCGCCAGCAGCTTGGCCAGTCTAGGGGCCTACGAGCAGTACTTC
many,TRBD1,TRBV7-9,TRBJ2-7,CASSSQGASAYEQYF,TGTGCCAGCAGCTCCCAGGGGGCCTCTGCCTACGAGCAGTACTTC
many,NA,TRBV7-8,TRBJ1-5,CASSSDPQGQPQHF,TGTGCCAGCAGCTCCGACCCCCAGGGGCAGCCCCAGCATTTT
many,TRBD1,TRBV12-3/TRBV12-4,TRBJ1-2,CASTGTGGSNYGYTF,TGTGCCAGCACCGGGACAGGGGGCTCTAACTATGGCTACACCTTC
many,TRBD1,TRBV7-9,TRBJ2-3,CASSLVDRADTQYF,TGTGCCAGCAGCTTAGTCGACAGGGCAGATACGCAGTATTTT
many,NA,TRBV12-3/TRBV12-4,TRBJ2-3,CASTLARGDTQYF,TGTGCCAGCACCCTCGCCCGGGGTGATACGCAGTATTTT
many,NA,TRBV5-5,TRBJ2-7,CASIQGYEQYF,TGTGCCAGCATACAGGGCTACGAGCAGTACTTC
few,NA,TRBV20-1,TRBJ2-5,CSALPARGHRQETQYF,TGCAGTGCTCTACCAGCCAGGGGCCACAGACAAGAGACCCAGTACTTC